A selection of T cell receptor beta chains follows, all from one sample in a study of blood T cell repertoires in COVID-19. The assay was immunoSEQ multiplex PCR, and TCRdb's table has in-frame clones only and misses some. The sample records about 88,000 clones, over 80% being singletons. Sequencing was carried out using peripheral blood. The receptors stem from a man older than 75 with acute or convalescent COVID-19. Each CDR3 is given with its conserved first and last residue. A D gene is named only where the DNA matches it firmly. Expanded clones are given a class, and other clones once, few, many or no size at all.

j_call | clone_size | d_call | v_call | cdr3_nt | cdr3_aa
TRBJ2-1 | . | . | TRBV3-1/TRBV3-2 | TGTGCCAGCAGCGGAGGATGGAGTGAGCAGTTCTTC | CASSGGWSEQFF
TRBJ1-1 | . | . | TRBV19 | TGTGCCAGTAGTCGAAAGAGAATGAACACTGAAGCTTTCTTT | CASSRKRMNTEAFF
TRBJ2-2 | . | . | TRBV7-2 | TGTGCCAGCAGCTCACGTCAGCTTATCGCGGCCGGGGAGCTGTTTTTT | CASSSRQLIAAGELFF
TRBJ2-7 | . | . | TRBV5-1 | TGCGCCAGCAGTTCATACCACCGGGACAACTCCTACGAGCAGTACTTC | CASSSYHRDNSYEQYF
TRBJ1-2 | . | . | TRBV5-5 | TGTGCCAGCAGCTTGTCTAGTCAGGGGTTATACTATGGCTACACCTTC | CASSLSSQGLYYGYTF
TRBJ1-1 | . | . | TRBV29-1 | TGCAGCGTTCAAAGCTCCCTGAACACTGAAGCTTTCTTT | CSVQSSLNTEAFF
TRBJ1-1 | few | . | TRBV6-5 | TGTGCCAGCAGTTACTCGGAGGTGACTGAAGCTTTCTTT | CASSYSEVTEAFF
TRBJ2-1 | few | . | TRBV7-2 | TGTGCCAGCAGCTTAGATACGGGCAGACGGGGGATCTTC | CASSLDTGRRGIF
TRBJ2-7 | few | . | TRBV25-1 | TGTGCCAGCAGTGAATCAGAGGTACCCTACGAGCAGTACTTC | CASSESEVPYEQYF
TRBJ1-1 | . | . | TRBV6-2/TRBV6-3 | TGTGCCAGCAGCCCGGGGGGGGCGCGGGATTTCGGTGAAGCTTTCTTT | CASSPGGARDFGEAFF
TRBJ2-7 | . | . | TRBV6-2/TRBV6-3 | TGTGCCAGCAGTAGACCCTCAAAAAAGCTAGCGTGGGAGCAGTACTTC | CASSRPSKKLAWEQYF
TRBJ2-4 | . | . | TRBV21-1 | TGTGCCAGCCCTTCGGACAAAGCCAAAAACATTCAGTACTTC | CASPSDKAKNIQYF
TRBJ1-2 | few | . | TRBV14 | TGTGCCAGCAGCCCTCGGACAGCGGATGGCTACACCTTC | CASSPRTADGYTF
TRBJ1-2 | . | . | TRBV5-1 | TGCGCCAGCAGCCCGGGATACAACTATGGCTACACCTTC | CASSPGYNYGYTF
TRBJ2-2 | few | . | TRBV29-1 | TGCAGCGTTCGTAAACAGGGCGCCGGGGAGCTGTTTTTT | CSVRKQGAGELFF
TRBJ1-3 | . | TRBD1 | TRBV30 | TGTGCCTTGGGGACAGGGAAGAACGGAAACACCATATATTTT | CALGTGKNGNTIYF
TRBJ1-6 | once | TRBD1 | TRBV28 | TGTGCCAGCAGTTTAAGGAAGTCGGGGACAGCTTCTAATTCACCCCTCCACTTT | CASSLRKSGTASNSPLHF
TRBJ2-1 | . | TRBD2 | TRBV28 | TGTGCCAGCAGTTTTGCCCAGGCGGGAGTTCGTTATGAGCAGTTCTTC | CASSFAQAGVRYEQFF
TRBJ2-1 | . | TRBD2 | TRBV2 | TGTGCCACCAAGACTAGCGGGGGAAACAATGAGCAGTTCTTC | CATKTSGGNNEQFF
TRBJ1-5 | . | TRBD1 | TRBV7-8 | TGTGCCAGCAGCCCAGGGGGCTGGGTTAGCAATCAGCCCCAGCATTTT | CASSPGGWVSNQPQHF
TRBJ2-1 | . | TRBD2 | TRBV2 | TGTGCCAGTGGGACTAGCGGGAGGGGTGAGCAGTTCTTC | CASGTSGRGEQFF
TRBJ1-1 | once | . | TRBV5-1 | TGCGCCAGCAGCTTATTAGGGGCCGCTGAAGCTTTCTTT | CASSLLGAAEAFF
TRBJ1-2 | . | . | TRBV19 | TGTGCCAGTAGTCCCTGGGGCGGGGTCCTTAACTATGGCTACACCTTC | CASSPWGGVLNYGYTF
TRBJ2-3 | few | TRBD1 | TRBV18 | TGTGCCAGCTCACCACCCAACAGGGGAACAGATACGCAGTATTTT | CASSPPNRGTDTQYF
TRBJ1-5 | . | . | TRBV24-1 | TGTGCCACCCAGGGGAAGGGCAATCAGCCCCAGCATTTT | CATQGKGNQPQHF